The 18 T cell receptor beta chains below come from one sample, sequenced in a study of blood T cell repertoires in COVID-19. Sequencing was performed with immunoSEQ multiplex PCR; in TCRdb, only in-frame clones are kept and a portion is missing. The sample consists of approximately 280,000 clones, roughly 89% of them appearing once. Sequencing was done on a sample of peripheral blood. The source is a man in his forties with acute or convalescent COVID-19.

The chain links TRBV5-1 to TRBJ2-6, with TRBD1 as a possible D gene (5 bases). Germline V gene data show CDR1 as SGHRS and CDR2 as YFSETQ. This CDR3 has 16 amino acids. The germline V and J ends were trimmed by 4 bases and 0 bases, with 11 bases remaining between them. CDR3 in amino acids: CASSPGHNSGANVLTF. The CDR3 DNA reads TGCGCCAGCAGCCCCGGACACAACTCTGGGGCCAACGTCCTGACTTTC. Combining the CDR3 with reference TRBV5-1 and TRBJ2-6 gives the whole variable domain KAGVTQTPRYLIKTRGQQVTLSCSPISGHRSVSWYQQTPGQGLQFLFEYFSETQRNKGNFPGRFSGRQFSNSRSEMNVSTLELGDSALYLCASSPGHNSGANVLTFGAGSRLTVL.

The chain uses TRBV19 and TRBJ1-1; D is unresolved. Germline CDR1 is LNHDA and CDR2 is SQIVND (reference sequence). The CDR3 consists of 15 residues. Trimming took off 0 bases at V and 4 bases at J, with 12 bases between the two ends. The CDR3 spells CASSIDLSGGTEAFF. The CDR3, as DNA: TGTGCCAGTAGTATAGATCTCTCGGGAGGCACTGAAGCTTTCTTT. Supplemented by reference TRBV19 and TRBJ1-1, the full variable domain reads DGGITQSPKYLFRKEGQNVTLSCEQNLNHDAMYWYRQDPGQGLRLIYYSQIVNDFQKGDIAEGYSVSREKKESFPLTVTSAQKNPTAFYLCASSIDLSGGTEAFFGQGTRLTVV.

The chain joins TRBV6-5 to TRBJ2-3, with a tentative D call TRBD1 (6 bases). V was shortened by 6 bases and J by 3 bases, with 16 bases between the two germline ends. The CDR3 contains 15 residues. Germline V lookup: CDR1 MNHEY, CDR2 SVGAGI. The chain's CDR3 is CASRKQGVATDTQYF. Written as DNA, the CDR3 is TGTGCCAGCAGGAAACAGGGAGTTGCAACAGATACGCAGTATTTT.

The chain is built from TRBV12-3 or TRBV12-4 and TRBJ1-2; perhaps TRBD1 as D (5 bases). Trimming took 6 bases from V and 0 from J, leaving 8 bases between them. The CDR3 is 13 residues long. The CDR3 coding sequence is TGTGCCAGCAGCCAGGGTTCTAACTATGGCTACACCTTC. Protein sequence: CASSQGSNYGYTF.

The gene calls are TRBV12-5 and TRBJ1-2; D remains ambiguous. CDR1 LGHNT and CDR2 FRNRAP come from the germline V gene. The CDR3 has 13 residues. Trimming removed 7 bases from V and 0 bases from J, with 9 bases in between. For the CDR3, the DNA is TGTGCTAGTGTGAGGGTCCCTAACTATGGCTACACCTTC. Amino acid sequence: CASVRVPNYGYTF.

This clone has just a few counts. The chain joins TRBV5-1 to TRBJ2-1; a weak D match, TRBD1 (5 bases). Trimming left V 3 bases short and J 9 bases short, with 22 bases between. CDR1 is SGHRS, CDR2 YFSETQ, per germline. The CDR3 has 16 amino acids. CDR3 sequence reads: CASSSLSQGLISEQFF. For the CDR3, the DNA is TGCGCCAGCAGCTCTCTTAGCCAGGGATTAATCAGTGAGCAGTTCTTC.

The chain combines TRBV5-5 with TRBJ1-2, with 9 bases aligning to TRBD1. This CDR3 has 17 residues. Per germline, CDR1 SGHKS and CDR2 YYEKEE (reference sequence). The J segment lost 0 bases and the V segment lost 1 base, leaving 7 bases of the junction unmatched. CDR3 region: CASSLTGGLLANYGYTF. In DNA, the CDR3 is TGTGCCAGCAGCTTGACAGGGGGCCTCTTAGCTAACTATGGCTACACCTTC. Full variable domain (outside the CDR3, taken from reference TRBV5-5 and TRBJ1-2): DAGVTQSPTHLIKTRGQQVTLRCSPISGHKSVSWYQQVLGQGPQFIFQYYEKEERGRGNFPDRFSARQFPNYSSELNVNALLLGDSALYLCASSLTGGLLANYGYTFGSGTRLTVV.

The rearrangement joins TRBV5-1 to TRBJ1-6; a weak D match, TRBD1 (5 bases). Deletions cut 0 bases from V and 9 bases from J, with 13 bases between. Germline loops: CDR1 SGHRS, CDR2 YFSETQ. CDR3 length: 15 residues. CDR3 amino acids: CASSLGFREGSPLHF. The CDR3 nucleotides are TGCGCCAGCAGCTTGGGGTTCAGGGAGGGTTCACCCCTCCACTTT.

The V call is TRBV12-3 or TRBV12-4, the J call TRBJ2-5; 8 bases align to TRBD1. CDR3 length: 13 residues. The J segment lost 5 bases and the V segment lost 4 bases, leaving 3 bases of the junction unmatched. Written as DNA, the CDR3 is TGTGCCAGCAGTTCGGACAGGGTGGAGACCCAGTACTTC. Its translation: CASSSDRVETQYF.

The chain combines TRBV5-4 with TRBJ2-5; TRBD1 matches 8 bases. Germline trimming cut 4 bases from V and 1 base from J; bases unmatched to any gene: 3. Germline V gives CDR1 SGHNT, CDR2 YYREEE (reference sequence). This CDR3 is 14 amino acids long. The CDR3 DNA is TGTGCCAGCAGCCCCGGACAGGGCCAAGAGACCCAGTACTTC. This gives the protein CASSPGQGQETQYF. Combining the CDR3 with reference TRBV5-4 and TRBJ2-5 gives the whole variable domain ETGVTQSPTHLIKTRGQQVTLRCSSQSGHNTVSWYQQALGQGPQFIFQYYREEENGRGNFPPRFSGLQFPNYSSELNVNALELDDSALYLCASSPGQGQETQYFGPGTRLLVL.

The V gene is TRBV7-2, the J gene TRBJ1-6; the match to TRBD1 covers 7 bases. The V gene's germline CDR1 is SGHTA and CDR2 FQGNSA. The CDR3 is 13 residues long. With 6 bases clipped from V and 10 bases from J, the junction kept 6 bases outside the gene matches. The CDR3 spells CASRQDRASPLHF. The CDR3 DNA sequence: TGTGCCAGCAGACAAGACAGGGCCTCACCCCTCCACTTT.

CDR3 sequence: CASSPGTGGRYGYTF. The DNA of the CDR3 is TGTGCCAGCAGTCCGGGGACAGGGGGCAGGTATGGCTACACCTTC. The chain has TRBV27 and TRBJ1-2; 12 nucleotides line up with TRBD1. The CDR3 totals 15 residues. The germline gives CDR1 MNHEY, CDR2 SMNVEV (reference sequence). After removal of 5 bases from V and 5 bases from J, the junction contained 6 bases not matched to a gene.

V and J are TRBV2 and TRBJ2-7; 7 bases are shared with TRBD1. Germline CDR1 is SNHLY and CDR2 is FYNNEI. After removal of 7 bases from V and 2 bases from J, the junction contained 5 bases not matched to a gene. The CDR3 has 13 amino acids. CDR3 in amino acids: CASISQGAYEQYF. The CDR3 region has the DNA TGTGCCAGCATAAGTCAGGGGGCCTACGAGCAGTACTTC.

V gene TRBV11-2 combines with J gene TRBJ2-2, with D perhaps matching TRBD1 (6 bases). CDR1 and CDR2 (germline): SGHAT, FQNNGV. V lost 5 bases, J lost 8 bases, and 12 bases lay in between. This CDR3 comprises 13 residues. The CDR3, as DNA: TGTGCCAGCAGCAAAATGGGGGCTGGGGAGCTGTTTTTT. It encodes CASSKMGAGELFF.

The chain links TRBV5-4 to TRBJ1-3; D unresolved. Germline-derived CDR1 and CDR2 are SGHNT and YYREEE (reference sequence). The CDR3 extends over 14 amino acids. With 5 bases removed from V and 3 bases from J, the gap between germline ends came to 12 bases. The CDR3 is CASSPSPGGNTIYF. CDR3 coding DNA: TGTGCCAGCAGTCCTAGCCCCGGTGGAAACACCATATATTTT.

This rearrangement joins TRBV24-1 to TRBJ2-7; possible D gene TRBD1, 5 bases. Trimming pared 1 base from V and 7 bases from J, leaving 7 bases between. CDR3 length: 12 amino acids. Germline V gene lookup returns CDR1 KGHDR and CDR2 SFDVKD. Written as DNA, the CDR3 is TGTGCCACCAGTGATTTAGCAGGGGAGCAGTACTTC. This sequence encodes CATSDLAGEQYF.

As DNA, the CDR3 is TGTGCCTGGAGTGTGGCAGGGGAGTACGAGCAGTACTTC. Translated: CAWSVAGEYEQYF. This chain connects TRBV30 to TRBJ2-7, with D perhaps TRBD1 (6 bases). This CDR3 region has 13 residues. V lost 0 bases and J lost 4, with 10 bases in between. CDR1 and CDR2 from the germline V gene are GTSNPN and SVGIG (reference sequence).

The chain's CDR3 is CASSQVERGLPREQFF. CDR3 DNA sequence: TGTGCCAGCAGCCAGGTGGAGCGGGGGCTCCCTCGTGAGCAGTTCTTC. The chain couples TRBV14 to TRBJ2-1; 8 nucleotides line up with TRBD2. After removal of 3 bases from V and 9 bases from J, the junction contained 13 bases not matched to a gene. CDR1 is SGHDN and CDR2 is FVKESK in the germline V gene. This CDR3 contains 16 residues.